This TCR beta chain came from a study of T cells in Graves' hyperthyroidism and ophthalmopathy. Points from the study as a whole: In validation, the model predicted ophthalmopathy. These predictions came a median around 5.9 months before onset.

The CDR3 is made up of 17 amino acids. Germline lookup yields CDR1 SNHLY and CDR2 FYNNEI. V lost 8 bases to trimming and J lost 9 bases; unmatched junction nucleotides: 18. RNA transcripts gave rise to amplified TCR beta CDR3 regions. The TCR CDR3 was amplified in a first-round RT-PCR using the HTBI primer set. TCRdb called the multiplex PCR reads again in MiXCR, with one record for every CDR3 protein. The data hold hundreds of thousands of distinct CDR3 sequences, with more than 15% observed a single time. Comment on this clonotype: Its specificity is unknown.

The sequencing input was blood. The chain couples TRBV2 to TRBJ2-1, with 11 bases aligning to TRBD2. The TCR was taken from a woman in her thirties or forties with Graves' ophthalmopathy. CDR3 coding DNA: TGTGCCAGCGGGATAGCGGGAGGGCGGCGCGGTATGTCTGAGCAGTTCTTC. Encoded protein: CASGIAGGRRGMSEQFF.